The source of this T cell receptor beta chain is a study of T cell responses to AZD1222 COVID-19 vaccine. TCRdb's table, derived via immunoSEQ multiplex PCR, lists solely in-frame clones and lacks some. The data hold about 97,000 clones, with around 89% observed a single time. To note about this clone: Antigen: not known.

Unmatched junction bases numbered 4, after V lost 2 bases and J lost 7 bases. The CDR3 extends over 14 amino acids. Germline V gene sequence: CDR1 KGHSH, CDR2 LQKENI. Findings and limits, study-wide: Most donors were white British, females outnumbered males, and clonal diversity was possibly underestimated. Epitopes outside B.1.351 and B.1.1.7 mutated regions reportedly drew nearly half of spike TCRs.

The rearrangement uses TRBV18 and TRBJ1-4, with 7 bases identical to TRBD1. The material was peripheral blood, obtained on day 0 of AZD1222 vaccination. The receptor was isolated from an adult in good health. The CDR3 coding sequence is TGTGCCAGCTCACCAAACAGGGGAGTTGAAAAACTGTTTTTT. This codes for CASSPNRGVEKLFF. Drawing the rest from reference TRBV18 and TRBJ1-4, the complete variable domain is NAGVMQNPRHLVRRRGQEARLRCSPMKGHSHVYWYRQLPEEGLKFMVYLQKENIIDESGMPKERFSAEFPKEGPSILRIQQVVRGDSAAYFCASSPNRGVEKLFFGSGTQLSVL.